The 30 T cell receptor beta chains below all came from one sample that was sequenced in a study of response to subunit inactivated influenza vaccine. MiXCR was run by TCRdb on the RT-PCR reads, yielding one entry per CDR3 protein. This repertoire shows 500,000 or so distinct CDR3 sequences, 15% to 20% found once; its top ten account for 2.5% to 3.5%. Sequenced material: CD4+ T cells sorted from PBMCs, taken roughly 24 months after vaccination. Every receptor here comes from a man aged 50 to 75 who received an inactivated influenza vaccine.

This chain links TRBV19 with TRBJ2-7; no clear D. The CDR3 extends over 11 amino acids. Trimming took 6 bases from V and 2 from J, leaving 5 bases between them. Germline CDR1 is LNHDA and CDR2 is SQIVND (reference sequence). The CDR3 DNA reads as TGTGCCAGTAGAACAGCCTACGAGCAGTACTTC. This sequence encodes CASRTAYEQYF.

V is TRBV7-2 and J is TRBJ1-5, with 8 nucleotides matching TRBD1. This CDR3 contains 14 residues. Trimming removed 4 bases from V and 7 bases from J; junction bases left unmatched: 6. Germline CDR1 and CDR2: SGHTA and FQGNSA. Here the CDR3 reads CASSSGQAAQPQHF. DNA of the CDR3: TGTGCCAGCAGCTCGGGACAGGCCGCCCAGCCCCAGCATTTT.

The chain links TRBV5-6 to TRBJ2-1; D is uncertain. The CDR3 has 15 residues. The V gene lost 4 bases and the J gene lost 2 bases, with 13 bases spanning the gap. Germline-derived CDR1 and CDR2 are SGHDT and YYEEEE. CDR3 DNA: TGTGCCAGCAGCCTGCAGATTAGGACCTACAATGAGCAGTTCTTC. Amino acids: CASSLQIRTYNEQFF. The full variable domain, rest sourced from reference TRBV5-6 and TRBJ2-1, is DAGVTQSPTHLIKTRGQQVTLRCSPKSGHDTVSWYQQALGQGPQFIFQYYEEEERQRGNFPDRFSGHQFPNYSSELNVNALLLGDSALYLCASSLQIRTYNEQFFGPGTRLTVL.

This clonotype was found a few times. The chain carries TRBV5-1 and TRBJ2-1; D may be TRBD1 (6 bases). V was trimmed by 0 bases and J by 6 bases, leaving 13 bases between them. The CDR3 contains 15 residues. From germline, CDR1 is SGHRS and CDR2 YFSETQ. CDR3 sequence: CASSLALSGVNEQFF. The CDR3 nucleotides are TGCGCCAGCAGCTTGGCCTTATCAGGGGTCAATGAGCAGTTCTTC.

The chain links TRBV10-3 to TRBJ2-7, with D perhaps TRBD2 (5 bases). The CDR3 is 12 residues long. V lost 4 bases, J lost 4 bases, and 8 bases lay in between. Germline V gene sequence: CDR1 ENHRY, CDR2 SYGVKD. CDR3 nucleotides: TGTGCCATCAGTGGCGAGGGTTACGAGCAGTACTTC. Protein sequence: CAISGEGYEQYF.

The gene calls are TRBV7-9 and TRBJ2-5; perhaps TRBD2 as D (5 bases). Germline V gives CDR1 SEHNR, CDR2 FQNEAQ (reference sequence). V lost 5 bases and J lost 9, with 7 bases in between. The CDR3 runs to 10 residues. CDR3 bases: TGTGCCAGCAGCGCGGAGGCCCAGTACTTC. Its protein product is CASSAEAQYF.

This clonotype was picked up many times. The chain couples TRBV20-1 to TRBJ2-5; tentative D call: TRBD1 (6 bases). V lost 1 base and J 3 bases, leaving 12 bases between the germline ends. The CDR3 has 14 amino acids. Looked up from germline, CDR1 is DFQATT and CDR2 is SNEGSKA (reference sequence). CDR3 nucleotides: TGCAGTGCTAGAGCCACGGACAGCAAAGAGACCCAGTACTTC. It specifies CSARATDSKETQYF.

The genes are TRBV4-2 and TRBJ2-7; unclear D gene. This CDR3 is built from 15 residues. Germline V gene sequence: CDR1 LGHNA, CDR2 YNFKEQ. Trimming shortened V by 0 bases and J by 2 bases, and 11 bases separated the two germline ends. CDR3 sequence: CASSQDSGETYEQYF. The DNA of the CDR3 is TGTGCCAGCAGCCAAGATTCAGGAGAAACCTACGAGCAGTACTTC.

This clonotype showed up many times. The chain couples TRBV5-5 to TRBJ2-7; D might be TRBD1 (6 bases). The V gene lost 4 bases and the J gene lost 1 base, with 18 bases spanning the gap. CDR1 is SGHKS, CDR2 YYEKEE, per germline (reference sequence). The CDR3 consists of 16 residues. Here the CDR3 DNA reads TGTGCCAGCAGCGACTATATAGGGACAAGTTCCTACGAGCAGTACTTC. The encoded protein is CASSDYIGTSSYEQYF.

This clonotype was seen many times. The chain recombines TRBV28 with TRBJ1-2; no definite D call. Trimming stripped 6 bases from V and 3 bases from J, with 8 bases between. The CDR3 has 12 residues. CDR1 is MDHEN and CDR2 is SYDVKM in the germline V gene. This CDR3 is CASSPRDYGYTF. The DNA of the CDR3 is TGTGCCAGCAGCCCCCGGGACTATGGCTACACCTTC.

This chain links TRBV10-3 with TRBJ2-2; 9 nucleotides match TRBD1. V shed 2 bases, J shed 1 base, and the junction held 8 bases outside the gene matches. The germline V gene has CDR1 ENHRY and CDR2 SYGVKD. This CDR3 has 18 amino acids. In nucleotides, the CDR3 is TGTGCCATCAGTGAGACCAACCGGGACAGGGAGAACACCGGGGAGCTGTTTTTT. This translates into CAISETNRDRENTGELFF.

This clonotype was seen a few times. This rearrangement joins TRBV4-3 to TRBJ2-7, with 7 positions matching TRBD2. With V trimmed by 0 bases and J by 7 bases, 6 bases remained unmatched. From germline, CDR1 is LGHNA and CDR2 YSLEER. The CDR3 sequence is 14 residues long. The DNA for the CDR3 is TGCGCCAGCAGCCAAGATTGGGGCGGGGGAGAGCAGTACTTC. It encodes CASSQDWGGGEQYF.

V and J are TRBV20-1 and TRBJ2-5, with D uncertain. V was pared by 0 bases and J by 2 bases, with 7 bases between. The V gene's germline CDR1 is DFQATT and CDR2 SNEGSKA (reference sequence). This CDR3 is built from 13 residues. The chain's CDR3 is CSARDNSQETQYF. CDR3 nucleotide sequence: TGCAGTGCTAGAGATAACTCTCAAGAGACCCAGTACTTC.

The chain carries TRBV4-1 and TRBJ1-1, with TRBD1 as a possible D gene (6 bases). This CDR3 region has 17 residues. Germline CDR1 MGHRA, CDR2 YSYEKL. Trimming took off 3 bases at V and 5 bases at J, with 22 bases between the two ends. In DNA, the CDR3 is TGCGCCAGCAGCCATCTAGGTAGGGGGGGCGTAGAAACTGAAGCTTTCTTT. It yields the protein CASSHLGRGGVETEAFF.

The rearrangement links TRBV10-3 to TRBJ2-2; 9 bases line up with TRBD1. CDR1 ENHRY and CDR2 SYGVKD come from the germline V gene. J gave up 6 bases and V 9 bases, and 8 bases lay outside the gene matches. There are 14 residues in the CDR3. In DNA form, the CDR3 reads TGTGCCATTTCCGGGACAGGGAGGGCCGGGGAGCTGTTTTTT. It codes for CAISGTGRAGELFF.

This clonotype occurred many times. V is TRBV7-2 and J is TRBJ2-1, with unresolved D. Germline loops: CDR1 SGHTA, CDR2 FQGNSA. V shed 1 base and J shed 0 bases, with 7 bases lying between them. The CDR3 runs 15 residues. In DNA, the CDR3 is TGTGCCAGCAGCTTAGAGGGTAGCTCCTACAATGAGCAGTTCTTC. Protein product: CASSLEGSSYNEQFF.

The chain has TRBV21-1 and TRBJ2-7. TRBV21-1 is described as a pseudogene. The CDR3 spans 13 residues. CDR3 sequence (DNA): TGTGCCAGCAGCAAATCACCGGACTACGAGCAGTACTTC. This encodes CASSKSPDYEQYF.

In this sample, this clonotype turned up a few times. This chain uses TRBV5-1 with TRBJ1-1, with TRBD1 matching 9 bases. Germline V gene data show CDR1 as SGHRS and CDR2 as YFSETQ. The V and J ends lost 4 bases and 6 bases, in that order; junction bases with no gene match: 10. The CDR3 length is 15 residues. The CDR3 nucleotides are TGCGCCAGCAGCCCCACTACTCGACAGGGGGCTGAAGCTTTCTTT. It is translated as CASSPTTRQGAEAFF.

The V gene is TRBV11-3, the J gene TRBJ2-1; 8 nucleotides line up with TRBD2. Trimming took 5 bases from V and 12 from J; bases not matched to a gene: 9. CDR1 SGHNT and CDR2 YENEEA come from the germline V gene. The CDR3 has 13 residues. The CDR3 nucleotides read TGTGCCAGCAGCAACCCGGGACTAGAAAGGCAGTTCTTC. It specifies CASSNPGLERQFF.

This clonotype was seen a few times. The rearrangement links TRBV29-1 to TRBJ2-4, with TRBD1 identical over 9 bases. The V and J ends lost 6 bases and 12 bases, in that order; junction bases with no gene match: 15. Per germline, CDR1 SQVTM and CDR2 ANQGSEA. This CDR3 spans 14 amino acids. The DNA for the CDR3 is TGCAGCGTGAGATACCGGGACAGGGCGGCTACTCAGTACTTC. Its translation is CSVRYRDRAATQYF.

The chain couples TRBV5-1 to TRBJ2-7, with 7 bases aligning to TRBD1. Per germline, CDR1 SGHRS and CDR2 YFSETQ. J gave up 3 bases and V 3 bases, and 6 bases lay outside the gene matches. This CDR3 contains 14 residues. The CDR3 DNA sequence: TGCGCCAGCAGCTCCACGACAGGGATCTACGAGCAGTACTTC. Translation: CASSSTTGIYEQYF.

This rearrangement joins TRBV10-3 to TRBJ2-3; 11 positions agree with TRBD2. This CDR3 comprises 13 residues. Looked up from germline, CDR1 is ENHRY and CDR2 is SYGVKD. The junction had 2 bases not matched to a gene; V was cut back by 11 bases and J by 1 base. This CDR3 is CASLAGGTDTQYF. The CDR3 region has the DNA TGTGCCTCACTAGCGGGGGGCACAGATACGCAGTATTTT.

This chain connects TRBV7-2 to TRBJ2-2, with a tentative D call TRBD2 (5 bases). Deletions cut 1 base from V and 5 bases from J, with 14 bases between. This CDR3 comprises 16 residues. Germline V CDR1 and CDR2: SGHTA, FQGNSA. DNA of the CDR3: TGTGCCAGCAGCTTAGGATACGGGGTTTTGACCGGGGAGCTGTTTTTT. Residues: CASSLGYGVLTGELFF.

The rearrangement uses TRBV27 and TRBJ1-1; 8 nucleotides line up with TRBD1. V shed 4 bases and J 6 bases; nucleotides not matched to a gene: 7. The length of the CDR3 is 14 residues. Germline V gives CDR1 MNHEY, CDR2 SMNVEV (reference sequence). CDR3 sequence (DNA): TGTGCCAGCAGTTCGGTCGGACAGGGCCCTGAAGCTTTCTTT. This translates into CASSSVGQGPEAFF.

Many counts were recorded for this clonotype. V is TRBV20-1 and J is TRBJ2-1, with 7 nucleotides matching TRBD1. The CDR3 extends over 15 amino acids. Looked up from germline, CDR1 is DFQATT and CDR2 is SNEGSKA (reference sequence). Germline trimming cut 1 base from V and 0 bases from J; bases unmatched to any gene: 3. The CDR3 bases are TGCAGTGCTAGAGGGACAGGCAGCTCCTACAATGAGCAGTTCTTC. Protein: CSARGTGSSYNEQFF.

The chain links TRBV20-1 to TRBJ2-3, with D hard to call. Germline loops: CDR1 DFQATT, CDR2 SNEGSKA (reference sequence). The V gene lost 3 bases and the J gene lost 4 bases, with 2 bases spanning the gap. The CDR3 runs 10 residues. Here the CDR3 reads CSARADTQYF. In DNA, the CDR3 is TGCAGTGCTAGGGCAGATACGCAGTATTTT.

The genes are TRBV20-1 and TRBJ2-1; 8 bases agree with TRBD2. The CDR3 extends over 17 amino acids. V shed 1 base and J 4 bases; nucleotides not matched to a gene: 12. Germline V gene lookup returns CDR1 DFQATT and CDR2 SNEGSKA (reference sequence). In DNA, the CDR3 is TGCAGTGCTAGAGGTCTCCCCCGGGGGGGCCATTACAATGAGCAGTTCTTC. Its translation: CSARGLPRGGHYNEQFF.

This clonotype was counted a few times. The chain has TRBV20-1 and TRBJ2-1; D unclear. This CDR3 is 15 amino acids long. The germline V gene encodes CDR1 DFQATT and CDR2 SNEGSKA (reference sequence). Trimming stripped 0 bases from V and 5 bases from J, with 14 bases between. CDR3 bases: TGCAGTGCTAGAGATCGGGTCAGATTAAACAATGAGCAGTTCTTC. Translating it yields CSARDRVRLNNEQFF.

The chain links TRBV7-8 to TRBJ2-4; 12 nucleotides align to TRBD2. The CDR3 totals 15 residues. Germline V gene sequence: CDR1 SGHVS, CDR2 FQNEAQ. The trim removed 1 base at V and 14 bases at J, leaving 9 bases unmatched. For the CDR3, the DNA is TGTGCCAGCAGCTTAGGTCTGACTAGCGGGGGCCGAGAGTACTTC. It translates to CASSLGLTSGGREYF. The entire variable domain, with the rest obtained from reference TRBV7-8 and TRBJ2-4, is as follows: GAGVSQSPRYKVAKRGQDVALRCDPISGHVSLFWYQQALGQGPEFLTYFQNEAQLDKSGLPSDRFFAERPEGSVSTLKIQRTQQEDSAVYLCASSLGLTSGGREYFGAGTRLSVL.

V is TRBV11-2 and J is TRBJ2-1, with 7 positions matching TRBD1. The CDR3 is 13 amino acids. Germline-derived CDR1 and CDR2 are SGHAT and FQNNGV. The junction had 6 bases not matched to a gene; V was cut back by 7 bases and J by 6 bases. The CDR3: CASKTPGGNEQFF. As DNA, the CDR3 is TGTGCCAGCAAGACTCCAGGGGGCAATGAGCAGTTCTTC.